This TCR beta chain is drawn from a study of OX40 agonist ivuxolimab in advanced cancers. Generated by immunoSEQ multiplex PCR, the TCRdb table keeps only in-frame clones and is missing some. The data contain about 40,000 clones, roughly 86% of them singletons. The length of the CDR3 is 16 residues. Trimming pared 3 bases from V and 3 bases from J, leaving 17 bases between. Germline V gene sequence: CDR1 SEHNR, CDR2 FQNEAQ (reference sequence). V usage is TRBV7-9 and J usage is TRBJ1-2; D gene ambiguous. The TCR originated in an adult with an advanced solid tumor such as melanoma, head and neck, liver or kidney cancer. This specimen was CD4+ or CD8+ T cells sorted from blood, taken in a trial of the OX40 agonist ivuxolimab. CDR3 loop: CASSLPRGRDYYGYTF. The CDR3 nucleotides are TGTGCCAGCAGCTTGCCTCGAGGGCGCGACTACTATGGCTACACCTTC.